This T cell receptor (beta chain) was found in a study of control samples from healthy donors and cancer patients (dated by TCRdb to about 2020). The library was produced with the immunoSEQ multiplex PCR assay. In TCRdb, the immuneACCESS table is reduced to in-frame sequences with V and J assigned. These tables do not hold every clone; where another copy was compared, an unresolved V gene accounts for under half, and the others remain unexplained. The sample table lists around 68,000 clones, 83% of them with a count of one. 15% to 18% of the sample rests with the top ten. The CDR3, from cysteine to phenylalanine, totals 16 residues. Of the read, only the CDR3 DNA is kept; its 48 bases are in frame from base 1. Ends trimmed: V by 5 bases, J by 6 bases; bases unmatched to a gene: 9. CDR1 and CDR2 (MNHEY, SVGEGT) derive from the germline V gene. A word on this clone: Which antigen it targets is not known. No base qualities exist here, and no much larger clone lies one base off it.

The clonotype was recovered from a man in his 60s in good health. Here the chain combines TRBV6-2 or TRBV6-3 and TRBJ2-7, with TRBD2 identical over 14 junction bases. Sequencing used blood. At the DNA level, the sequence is TGTGCCAGCAGTGTCTTCTCCGGGACTAGCGGGAGCGAGCAGTACTTC. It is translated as CASSVFSGTSGSEQYF.